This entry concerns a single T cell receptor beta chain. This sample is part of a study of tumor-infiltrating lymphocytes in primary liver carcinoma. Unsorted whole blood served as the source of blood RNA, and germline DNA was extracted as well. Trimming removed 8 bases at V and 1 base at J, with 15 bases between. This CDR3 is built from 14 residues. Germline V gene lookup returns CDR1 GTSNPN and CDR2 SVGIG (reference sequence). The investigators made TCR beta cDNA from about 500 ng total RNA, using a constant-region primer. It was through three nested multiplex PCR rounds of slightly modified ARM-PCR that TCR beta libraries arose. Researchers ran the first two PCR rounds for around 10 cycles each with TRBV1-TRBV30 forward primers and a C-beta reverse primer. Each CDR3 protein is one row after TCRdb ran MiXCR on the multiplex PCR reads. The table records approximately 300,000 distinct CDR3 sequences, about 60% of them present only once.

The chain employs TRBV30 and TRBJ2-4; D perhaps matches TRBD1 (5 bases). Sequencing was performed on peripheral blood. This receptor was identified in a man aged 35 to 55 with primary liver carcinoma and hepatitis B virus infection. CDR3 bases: TGTGCCGTTGAGGCTGGGGCGGCCAAAAACATTCAGTACTTC. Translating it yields CAVEAGAAKNIQYF.